Each of the 22 T cell receptor beta chains below was sequenced from the same sample in a study of blood T cell repertoires in COVID-19. Produced via immunoSEQ multiplex PCR; TCRdb's table is partial and in-frame only. This repertoire shows fewer than 450,000 clones, about 90% found once; its top ten account for about 6%. Sequencing was carried out using peripheral blood. The receptors come from a woman between 45 and 60 years old with COVID-19, enrolled during active disease.

V gene TRBV5-4 combines with J gene TRBJ2-2; TRBD1 is a possible D gene (7 bases). Germline V gene data show CDR1 as SGHNT and CDR2 as YYREEE (reference sequence). CDR3 length: 15 amino acids. The germline V and J ends were trimmed by 0 bases and 6 bases, with 12 bases remaining between them. CDR3 region: CASSLADRRAGELFF. The CDR3 DNA reads as TGTGCCAGCAGCTTGGCGGACAGGAGGGCCGGGGAGCTGTTTTTT. The full variable domain, its missing parts supplied by reference TRBV5-4 and TRBJ2-2, is ETGVTQSPTHLIKTRGQQVTLRCSSQSGHNTVSWYQQALGQGPQFIFQYYREEENGRGNFPPRFSGLQFPNYSSELNVNALELDDSALYLCASSLADRRAGELFFGEGSRLTVL.

This chain connects TRBV30 to TRBJ1-3, with a tentative D call TRBD1 (6 bases). V gave up 4 bases and J gave up 3 bases, with 10 bases separating them. This CDR3 has 13 amino acids. The germline CDR1 and CDR2 sequences are GTSNPN and SVGIG (reference sequence). As DNA, the CDR3 is TGTGCCTGGACTCAGGGGAATGGAAACACCATATATTTT. Translating gives CAWTQGNGNTIYF. Based on the CDR3 plus reference TRBV30 and TRBJ1-3, the full variable domain is SQTIHQWPATLVQPVGSPLSLECTVEGTSNPNLYWYRQAAGRGLQLLFYSVGIGQISSEVPQNLSASRPQDRQFILSSKKLLLSDSGFYLCAWTQGNGNTIYFGEGSWLTVV.

The chain couples TRBV29-1 to TRBJ2-2, with 7 bases identical to TRBD2. Germline loops: CDR1 SQVTM, CDR2 ANQGSEA. Trimming cost V 5 bases and J 7 bases; bases outside gene matches: 7. The length of the CDR3 is 13 residues. The CDR3 sequence: CSVSSGMDGELFF. The CDR3 nucleotides read TGCAGCGTTTCAAGCGGGATGGACGGGGAGCTGTTTTTT.

This rearrangement joins TRBV7-9 to TRBJ2-1; TRBD2 matches at 10 bases. In germline, CDR1 is SEHNR, CDR2 FQNEAQ (reference sequence). After removal of 4 bases from V and 4 bases from J, the junction contained 7 bases not matched to a gene. The CDR3 has 16 residues. The CDR3 DNA follows: TGTGCCAGCAGCTCGAATCTAGCGGGAGCTTACAATGAGCAGTTCTTC. Protein: CASSSNLAGAYNEQFF.

The rearrangement links TRBV7-2 to TRBJ1-1, with a tentative D call TRBD1 (5 bases). From germline, CDR1 is SGHTA and CDR2 FQGNSA. The CDR3 sequence is 14 residues long. V was cut by 4 bases and J by 4 bases, with 13 bases left in between. The CDR3 here is CASSSSHRFTEAFF. CDR3 nucleotide sequence: TGTGCCAGCAGCTCCTCGCACAGGTTCACTGAAGCTTTCTTT.

This chain links TRBV4-3 with TRBJ2-7, with 9 nucleotides matching TRBD1. CDR3 length: 14 amino acids. V lost 11 bases, J lost 7 bases, and 15 bases stayed unmatched. Per germline, CDR1 LGHNA and CDR2 YSLEER. The CDR3 DNA sequence: TGCGCCGCAGCATCGGACAGGGGCTTTGATGAGCAGTACTTC. Translating it yields CAAASDRGFDEQYF.

In nucleotides, the CDR3 is TGTGCCAGCAGCTTAGCGGGAGTGCCGGCCTACGAGCAGTACTTC. Its protein is CASSLAGVPAYEQYF. This chain links TRBV7-2 with TRBJ2-7, with a possible D match to TRBD2 (5 bases). Germline V gene data show CDR1 as SGHTA and CDR2 as FQGNSA. V shed 0 bases and J shed 2 bases, with 11 bases lying between them. The CDR3 extends over 15 amino acids.

The chain couples TRBV6-6 to TRBJ2-1, with 9 bases matching TRBD1. The CDR3 has 12 amino acids. Germline V CDR1 and CDR2: MNHNY, SVGAGI (reference sequence). The junction had 6 bases not matched to a gene; V was cut back by 6 bases and J by 12 bases. CDR3: CASSRDRERQFF. The CDR3 DNA is TGTGCCAGCAGCCGGGACAGGGAAAGGCAGTTCTTC.

The CDR3 reads CASSQETGTGVVDEQFF. For the CDR3, the DNA is TGCGCCAGCAGCCAAGAAACCGGGACAGGGGTGGTCGATGAGCAGTTCTTC. The chain has TRBV4-3 and TRBJ2-1; TRBD1 matches at 10 bases. From germline, CDR1 is LGHNA and CDR2 YSLEER. CDR3 length: 17 amino acids. J was trimmed by 8 bases and V by 0 bases; bases with no gene match: 10.

The V call is TRBV7-2, the J call TRBJ2-5; a possible D gene is TRBD2 (6 bases). The CDR3 sequence is 14 residues long. Looked up from germline, CDR1 is SGHTA and CDR2 is FQGNSA. V lost 5 bases, J lost 5 bases, and 15 bases lay in between. The CDR3 region is CASSLSGSGETQYF. DNA for the CDR3: TGTGCCAGCAGCCTCTCCGGGAGTGGGGAGACCCAGTACTTC.

Of note for this clone: The same CDR3 is also encoded by other DNA sequences in this sample. The chain recombines TRBV11-3 with TRBJ1-2, with D hard to call. The CDR3 runs to 13 residues. V dropped 5 bases and J dropped 0 bases, with 7 bases sitting between them. The germline V gene has CDR1 SGHNT and CDR2 YENEEA. The CDR3 DNA is TGTGCCAGCAGCCTCAGTACTAACTATGGCTACACCTTC. It is translated as CASSLSTNYGYTF.

This clone occurred once. The V call is TRBV3-1 (or the pseudogene TRBV3-2), the J call TRBJ2-2, with a weak D call TRBD1 (6 bases). The CDR3 is 19 amino acids. Trimming left V 4 bases short and J 1 base short, with 22 bases between. CDR1 LGHDT and CDR2 YNNKEL come from the germline V gene (reference sequence). In nucleotides, the CDR3 is TGTGCCAGCAGCCTTATACCACAGGGTTGGGGTGAGAACACCGGGGAGCTGTTTTTT. Its translation: CASSLIPQGWGENTGELFF.

The V gene is TRBV11-2, the J gene TRBJ1-2; the D gene is possibly TRBD1 (6 bases). V was cut by 4 bases and J by 4 bases, with 13 bases left in between. The CDR3 length is 14 residues. Germline V gene sequence: CDR1 SGHAT, CDR2 FQNNGV. CDR3 sequence: CASSSQGTVYGYTF. The DNA of the CDR3 is TGTGCCAGCAGCTCGCAGGGGACGGTCTATGGCTACACCTTC.

This clone has a single count. The rearrangement joins TRBV5-1 to TRBJ2-3; D is perhaps TRBD2 (7 bases). The CDR3 loop spans 17 amino acids. Between the trimmed V and J ends, which lost 4 bases and 1 base, there was a span of 19 bases. Germline V gene sequence: CDR1 SGHRS, CDR2 YFSETQ. The CDR3, as DNA: TGCGCCAGCAGCCCCAACGGGGGGCTGGCCGGCACAGATACGCAGTATTTT. Its translation is CASSPNGGLAGTDTQYF.

The rearrangement links TRBV6-5 to TRBJ2-7, with TRBD2 identical over 10 bases. The J segment lost 4 bases and the V segment lost 7 bases, leaving 10 bases of the junction unmatched. Germline assignment: CDR1 MNHEY and CDR2 SVGAGI. CDR3 size: 15 residues. The CDR3, as DNA: TGTGCCAGCAAATCCAGCGGGAGGGCCTTTTACGAGCAGTACTTC. It specifies CASKSSGRAFYEQYF.

This clone was detected a few times. The chain uses TRBV27 and TRBJ1-4; tentative D call: TRBD1 (5 bases). Germline-derived CDR1 and CDR2 are MNHEY and SMNVEV (reference sequence). The CDR3 runs to 13 residues. V lost 6 bases and J 10 bases, leaving 15 bases between the germline ends. The CDR3 sequence is CASRTGVGGKLFF. The CDR3, as DNA: TGTGCCAGCAGGACGGGGGTGGGTGGAAAACTGTTTTTT.

This chain connects TRBV11-2 to TRBJ1-5; 7 nucleotides align to TRBD1. CDR1 is SGHAT and CDR2 is FQNNGV in the germline V gene. V lost 5 bases and J lost 0; bases outside the gene matches: 10. This CDR3 spans 17 amino acids. CDR3 amino acids: CASSPRAGGYSNQPQHF. The CDR3, as DNA: TGTGCCAGCAGCCCGAGGGCAGGGGGATATAGCAATCAGCCCCAGCATTTT.

The DNA of the CDR3 is TGTGCCAGCTCACCACCGGACAGGCCCCGGGCGCCCCAGCATTTT. Its translation is CASSPPDRPRAPQHF. V gene TRBV18 combines with J gene TRBJ1-5, with TRBD1 matching over 7 bases. The V and J ends lost 0 bases and 9 bases, in that order; junction bases with no gene match: 8. The CDR3 loop spans 15 amino acids. The germline V gene encodes CDR1 KGHSH and CDR2 LQKENI.

The genes are TRBV5-1 and TRBJ1-2; a weak D match, TRBD1 (5 bases). The length of the CDR3 is 18 residues. Germline V CDR1 and CDR2: SGHRS, YFSETQ. Trimming took off 0 bases at V and 3 bases at J, with 21 bases between the two ends. CDR3 coding DNA: TGCGCCAGCAGCTTGGCCGAAGACAGTCTCGCTTTCGACTATGGCTACACCTTC. Translation gives CASSLAEDSLAFDYGYTF.

This sequence joins TRBV27 and TRBJ2-1; TRBD1 might be the D (8 bases). Germline assignment: CDR1 MNHEY and CDR2 SMNVEV (reference sequence). This CDR3 is built from 15 residues. V dropped 4 bases and J dropped 2 bases, with 12 bases sitting between them. CDR3: CASSSQGGTYNEQFF. Written as DNA, the CDR3 is TGTGCCAGCAGTTCACAGGGGGGGACCTACAATGAGCAGTTCTTC.

V gene TRBV6-5 combines with J gene TRBJ2-4, with a possible D match to TRBD2 (7 bases). The CDR3 runs to 14 residues. The V end was cut by 5 bases, the J end by 7 bases, with 15 bases between. Germline lookup yields CDR1 MNHEY and CDR2 SVGAGI. The CDR3 region is CASSSSGRGNIQYF. The CDR3 DNA is TGTGCCAGCAGTAGTTCAGGGAGGGGGAACATTCAGTACTTC.

The chain employs TRBV19 and TRBJ1-1, with D tentatively TRBD1 (5 bases). In germline, CDR1 is LNHDA, CDR2 SQIVND (reference sequence). The CDR3 is 14 residues long. The V end lost 3 bases, the J end lost 4 bases, and 12 bases lay between the germline ends. The CDR3 nucleotides are TGTGCCAGTAGTATGTCAGGGCAACCCACTGAAGCTTTCTTT. The encoded protein is CASSMSGQPTEAFF.